These 11 T cell receptor beta chains were all obtained from the same sample, sequenced in a study of shared clonotypes between healthy human individuals. The data were produced by immunoSEQ multiplex PCR, yet TCRdb's version contains in-frame clones alone and is incomplete. The sample holds about half a million clones, around 79% seen once. Specimen: PBMCs. The receptors come from a woman aged 35 to 49 in good health. Some clones in this sample may be carry-over from other donors' samples.

There are a few counts of this clone. The gene calls are TRBV5-4 and TRBJ2-4; no reliable D call. The CDR3 is 13 residues long. V gave up 4 bases and J gave up 7 bases, with 12 bases separating them. Germline V CDR1 and CDR2: SGHNT, YYREEE (reference sequence). The CDR3 DNA sequence: TGTGCCAGCAGCCTCACTCCACGGAACATTCAGTACTTC. It translates to CASSLTPRNIQYF.

The chain employs TRBV7-2 and TRBJ1-1; 7 bases map to TRBD1. Looked up from germline, CDR1 is SGHTA and CDR2 is FQGNSA. CDR3 size: 14 residues. V shed 3 bases and J 3 bases; nucleotides not matched to a gene: 4. The CDR3 sequence is CASSFDRVHTEAFF. The CDR3 DNA follows: TGTGCCAGCAGCTTTGACAGGGTTCACACTGAAGCTTTCTTT. Full variable domain (rest looked up from reference TRBV7-2 and TRBJ1-1): GAGVSQSPSNKVTEKGKDVELRCDPISGHTALYWYRQSLGQGLEFLIYFQGNSAPDKSGLPSDRFSAERTGGSVSTLTIQRTQQEDSAVYLCASSFDRVHTEAFFGQGTRLTVV.

The chain uses TRBV19 and TRBJ2-3; D tentatively fits TRBD1 or TRBD2 (5 bases each). Trimming pared 6 bases from V and 2 bases from J, leaving 18 bases between. CDR1 LNHDA and CDR2 SQIVND come from the germline V gene (reference sequence). The CDR3 is 16 residues long. CDR3 in amino acids: CASSPPGAGLTDTQYF. Here the CDR3 DNA reads TGTGCCAGTAGCCCGCCCGGGGCGGGCCTCACAGATACGCAGTATTTT.

The chain carries TRBV7-9 and TRBJ2-7; D possibly corresponds to TRBD1 (6 bases). Germline V gene lookup returns CDR1 SEHNR and CDR2 FQNEAQ (reference sequence). The V and J ends lost 3 bases and 8 bases respectively, with 8 bases between them. CDR3 length equals 11 residues. The CDR3 loop is CASSFQGKQYF. For the CDR3, the DNA is TGTGCCAGCAGCTTTCAGGGGAAGCAGTACTTC.

This chain uses TRBV9 with TRBJ2-2; the D is unclear. The CDR3 is 15 residues long. Trimming took 0 bases from V and 6 from J, leaving 12 bases between them. The V gene's germline CDR1 is SGDLS and CDR2 YYNGEE. Written as DNA, the CDR3 is TGTGCCAGCAGCGTAGAACACCCCGGCGCCGGGGAGCTGTTTTTT. Protein product: CASSVEHPGAGELFF.

The rearrangement links TRBV4-1 to TRBJ2-7, with D hard to call. The germline V gene has CDR1 MGHRA and CDR2 YSYEKL. Trimming removed 4 bases at V and 3 bases at J, with 13 bases between. The CDR3 runs to 14 residues. CDR3 nucleotides: TGCGCCAGCAGCCCGTTGCTGGAAGACTACGAGCAGTACTTC. This codes for CASSPLLEDYEQYF.

This chain uses TRBV5-6 with TRBJ1-4, with D possibly being TRBD1 (6 bases). There are 15 residues in the CDR3. V was cut by 4 bases and J by 8 bases, with 18 bases left in between. Germline CDR1 SGHDT, CDR2 YYEEEE. The CDR3 protein is CASSRAGASREKLFF. For the CDR3, the DNA is TGTGCCAGCAGCCGAGCGGGGGCCTCAAGGGAAAAACTGTTTTTT.

The chain links TRBV2 to TRBJ2-7, with 9 positions matching TRBD2. This CDR3 contains 14 residues. Trimming cost V 7 bases and J 5 bases; bases outside gene matches: 9. The germline V gene encodes CDR1 SNHLY and CDR2 FYNNEI. The CDR3 region has the DNA TGTGCCAGCACCTATGAGGCTAGCGGGAACGAGCAGTACTTC. It yields the protein CASTYEASGNEQYF.

This chain uses TRBV19 with TRBJ2-2, with D perhaps matching TRBD1 (5 bases). The ends were cut back, 7 bases at V and 0 bases at J, with 12 bases in the middle. From germline, CDR1 is LNHDA and CDR2 SQIVND (reference sequence). This CDR3 comprises 15 residues. The CDR3 loop reads CASKGVGANTGELFF. For the CDR3, the DNA is TGTGCCAGTAAAGGGGTCGGAGCGAACACCGGGGAGCTGTTTTTT. The whole variable domain, filled in from reference TRBV19 and TRBJ2-2, reads DGGITQSPKYLFRKEGQNVTLSCEQNLNHDAMYWYRQDPGQGLRLIYYSQIVNDFQKGDIAEGYSVSREKKESFPLTVTSAQKNPTAFYLCASKGVGANTGELFFGEGSRLTVL.

V usage is TRBV28 and J usage is TRBJ1-3, with D possibly matching TRBD1 (5 bases). Germline V lookup: CDR1 MDHEN, CDR2 SYDVKM. With 8 bases removed from V and 8 bases from J, the gap between germline ends came to 19 bases. This CDR3 contains 14 residues. The DNA of the CDR3 is TGTGCCAGCCTGGGCCCGGGACGACGAGACACCATATATTTT. Protein product: CASLGPGRRDTIYF.

As for this clone: Different DNA sequences within this sample yield the same CDR3. This chain links TRBV18 with TRBJ2-7; 10 bases line up with TRBD2. The CDR3 covers 14 residues. Germline values: CDR1 KGHSH, CDR2 LQKENI. J was trimmed by 4 bases and V by 3 bases; bases with no gene match: 3. The CDR3, as DNA: TGTGCCAGCTCACCCCCTAGCGGGAGTTACGAGCAGTACTTC. Encoded protein: CASSPPSGSYEQYF. Using reference TRBV18 and TRBJ2-7 for the parts outside the CDR3, the full variable domain is NAGVMQNPRHLVRRRGQEARLRCSPMKGHSHVYWYRQLPEEGLKFMVYLQKENIIDESGMPKERFSAEFPKEGPSILRIQQVVRGDSAAYFCASSPPSGSYEQYFGPGTRLTVT.